This TCR beta chain was identified in a study of shared clonotypes between healthy human individuals. Across the study: CD8 memory received one plate per donor, CD8 naive two, CD4 memory three and CD4 naive three.

The CDR3 loop spans 11 amino acids. Trimming pared 0 bases from V and 15 bases from J, leaving 9 bases between. In germline, CDR1 is MNHNS, CDR2 SASEGT. Per sorted-subset replicate PCR, input was around 220 ng DNA, representing about 32,000 T cell genomes. Repertoires were generated with immunoSEQ multiplex PCR, while TCRdb's copy carries only in-frame clones and drops some. The sample includes 950,000 to 1,100,000 clones, around 82% seen only once; the top ten take more than 0.55%. Points from the study as a whole: Compared with clonotypes that all four donors shared, non-shared clonotypes had lower generation probabilities. The rarefaction results pointed to incomplete sorted-subset sequencing despite large depth.

A word on this clone: Its antigen is not identified.

The rearrangement uses TRBV6-1 and TRBJ2-1, with D unresolved. Material for sequencing was memory CD4+ T cells from PBMCs. Subset reported: CD45RA-negative fraction. The receptor was isolated from a man aged 18 to 29 in good health. Some clones in this sample may be carry-over from other donors' samples. CDR3 loop: CASSEASQAFF. CDR3 nucleotides: TGTGCCAGCAGTGAAGCTTCGCAGGCGTTCTTC.